The entry below describes one TCR beta chain. The data were obtained in a study of blood T cell repertoires in COVID-19. The wider study: The United States, Italy and Spain were the sources of the acute and convalescent COVID-19 samples. From T cells, B-cell-depleted T cells, or PBMCs came the material, which was cDNA or gDNA.

As processed by the authors: Amplification of reference gene primers was used by the study to estimate nucleated cell counts. Produced via immunoSEQ multiplex PCR; TCRdb's table is partial and in-frame only. The V and J calls and the clone size are those of that table, but D and trimming were determined from the DNA. The sample carries under 95,000 clones, approximately 86% recorded once. CDR3 length equals 15 residues. V was pared by 0 bases and J by 8 bases, with 16 bases between. Germline V gene data show CDR1 as SGHAT and CDR2 as FQDESV (reference sequence). The genes are TRBV11-1 and TRBJ1-2, with D uncertain. The receptor was derived from a woman of 80 years or more with acute or convalescent COVID-19. Material for sequencing was peripheral blood. The CDR3 bases are TGTGCCAGCAGCTTAGCGGCGGCCTCCTATGAGGGCTACACCTTC. It yields the protein CASSLAAASYEGYTF.